The 25 T cell receptor beta chains below come from one sample, sequenced in a study of T cell repertoires in cytomegalovirus infection. Each CDR3 protein is one row after TCRdb ran MiXCR on the reads. The sample has roughly 320,000 distinct CDR3 sequences; about 9.1% are singletons. Material: PBMCs. The source is a human donor in good health (CMV status not recorded). Some clones in this sample may be carry-over from other donors' samples.

This clonotype was detected a few times. The rearrangement links TRBV28 to TRBJ1-5, with no clear D. CDR1 and CDR2 from the germline V gene are MDHEN and SYDVKM. The V and J ends lost 3 bases and 6 bases respectively, with 6 bases between them. The CDR3 runs to 12 residues. The CDR3 sequence: CASSFGSQPQHF. DNA of the CDR3: TGTGCCAGCAGTTTCGGGAGTCAGCCCCAGCATTTT.

This clonotype has more than one count but fewer than ten. This chain joins TRBV28 and TRBJ2-7, with 9 bases aligning to TRBD1. The CDR3 runs to 15 residues. V gave up 6 bases and J gave up 2 bases; unmatched junction bases: 8. CDR1 and CDR2 (germline): MDHEN, SYDVKM. CDR3 amino acids: CASSRAGTGTYEQYV. The CDR3 DNA follows: TGTGCCAGCAGCCGCGCCGGGACAGGGACCTACGAGCAGTACGTC.

For the CDR3, the DNA is TGTGCCAGCAGTGCGGGCACCAACAATGAGCAGTTCTTC. It yields the protein CASSAGTNNEQFF. V usage is TRBV6-4 and J usage is TRBJ2-1; D is unresolved. The CDR3 contains 13 residues. Trimming stripped 4 bases from V and 5 bases from J, with 9 bases between. Germline loops: CDR1 MRHNA, CDR2 SNTAGT.

At least ten counts were recorded for this clonotype. The chain employs TRBV20-1 and TRBJ1-2, with D possibly matching TRBD1 (5 bases). V was shortened by 0 bases and J by 3 bases, with 11 bases between the two germline ends. The CDR3 length is 14 residues. CDR1 and CDR2 from the germline V gene are DFQATT and SNEGSKA (reference sequence). CDR3 loop: CSAREPGRDYGYTF. The CDR3 coding sequence is TGCAGTGCTAGAGAGCCGGGACGGGACTATGGCTACACCTTC.

This clonotype was seen many times. The chain is built from TRBV29-1 and TRBJ1-4, with TRBD1 as a possible D gene (5 bases). The CDR3 has 11 amino acids. The V end lost 3 bases, the J end lost 11 bases, and 10 bases lay between the germline ends. Germline CDR1 reads SQVTM; CDR2 reads ANQGSEA. CDR3 nucleotide sequence: TGCAGCGTTGAGGCTCGGGACAAACTGTTTTTT. It yields the protein CSVEARDKLFF.

This clonotype was detected ten times or more. The rearrangement uses TRBV7-9 and TRBJ2-7; 11 bases agree with TRBD2. The J segment lost 3 bases and the V segment lost 4 bases, leaving 5 bases of the junction unmatched. The CDR3 extends over 15 amino acids. In germline, CDR1 is SEHNR, CDR2 FQNEAQ (reference sequence). Here the CDR3 DNA reads TGTGCCAGCAGCTCATCTAGCGGGGGGATCTACGAGCAGTACTTC. Protein: CASSSSSGGIYEQYF.

The V gene is TRBV7-9, the J gene TRBJ1-5; maybe TRBD1 (5 bases). V lost 1 base to trimming and J lost 5 bases, with 12 bases between them. The CDR3 is 15 residues long. CDR1 is SEHNR and CDR2 is FQNEAQ in the germline V gene (reference sequence). The CDR3, as DNA: TGTGCCAGCAGCTTAGGGCAGGGCTTCTATCAGCCCCAGCATTTT. It encodes CASSLGQGFYQPQHF.

CDR3 nucleotide sequence: TGTGCCAGCAGCCAAGGAGACAGGCATTATGGCTACACCTTC. It translates to CASSQGDRHYGYTF. This chain connects TRBV3-1 to TRBJ1-2; TRBD1 is a possible D gene (6 bases). Trimming cost V 1 base and J 5 bases, with 11 bases left between them. In germline, CDR1 is LGHDT, CDR2 YNNKEL (reference sequence). This CDR3 is built from 14 residues.

This clonotype has at least ten counts. This chain connects TRBV2 to TRBJ1-2; D might be TRBD1 (6 bases). The germline V gene has CDR1 SNHLY and CDR2 FYNNEI. This CDR3 spans 15 amino acids. Trimming cost V 7 bases and J 6 bases, with 21 bases left between them. As DNA, the CDR3 is TGTGCCAGCACTCTTAGTAGGACAGCCGAAGATGGCTACACCTTC. Translation gives CASTLSRTAEDGYTF.

This clonotype was seen repeatedly, ten times or more. This chain's CDR3 is CASSLPPGTGPSTDTQYF. The CDR3 region has the DNA TGTGCCAGCAGCTTACCCCCCGGGACAGGCCCAAGCACAGATACGCAGTATTTT. This chain joins TRBV7-2 and TRBJ2-3; 8 bases line up with TRBD1. The germline V gene has CDR1 SGHTA and CDR2 FQGNSA. Trimming took 2 bases from V and 0 from J; bases not matched to a gene: 10. The CDR3 runs to 18 residues. Complete variable domain (other parts from reference TRBV7-2 and TRBJ2-3): GAGVSQSPSNKVTEKGKDVELRCDPISGHTALYWYRQSLGQGLEFLIYFQGNSAPDKSGLPSDRFSAERTGGSVSTLTIQRTQQEDSAVYLCASSLPPGTGPSTDTQYFGPGTRLTVL.

This clonotype came up many times. The rearrangement links TRBV29-1 to TRBJ2-6; TRBD1 aligns across 8 bases. Looked up from germline, CDR1 is SQVTM and CDR2 is ANQGSEA. This CDR3 has 17 amino acids. The V gene end was trimmed by 4 bases and the J gene end by 1 base; junction bases not matched to a gene: 9. The CDR3 spells CSVGPRTGTSGANVLTF. As DNA, the CDR3 is TGCAGCGTTGGTCCGAGGACAGGGACATCTGGGGCCAACGTCCTGACTTTC.

There are many counts of this clonotype. CDR3 sequence: CASSFQRRADTQYF. The CDR3 DNA reads TGTGCCAGCAGTTTCCAGAGGAGGGCAGATACGCAGTATTTT. V gene TRBV28 combines with J gene TRBJ2-3, with D possibly matching TRBD2 (6 bases). The CDR3 length is 14 residues. Germline values: CDR1 MDHEN, CDR2 SYDVKM. V lost 3 bases, J lost 4 bases, and 11 bases lay in between.

This clonotype has ten or more counts. The chain carries TRBV7-2 and TRBJ2-2, with D possibly being TRBD1 (5 bases). Germline loops: CDR1 SGHTA, CDR2 FQGNSA. This CDR3 region has 16 residues. With 3 bases removed from V and 3 bases from J, the gap between germline ends came to 14 bases. CDR3 sequence reads: CASSFLPAGYTGELFF. CDR3 coding DNA: TGTGCCAGCAGCTTCCTCCCCGCAGGGTACACCGGGGAGCTGTTTTTT.

This clonotype was seen ten or more times. V gene TRBV28 combines with J gene TRBJ2-1, with a possible D match to TRBD1 (6 bases). The V gene lost 6 bases and the J gene lost 0 bases, with 21 bases spanning the gap. CDR1 and CDR2 from the germline V gene are MDHEN and SYDVKM. The CDR3 spans 18 residues. The CDR3 loop is CASSSSYRQVYSYNEQFF. CDR3 nucleotides: TGTGCCAGCAGCTCCTCTTATAGACAGGTTTACTCCTACAATGAGCAGTTCTTC. The variable domain in full, with the rest retrieved from reference TRBV28 and TRBJ2-1, is DVKVTQSSRYLVKRTGEKVFLECVQDMDHENMFWYRQDPGLGLRLIYFSYDVKMKEKGDIPEGYSVSREKKERFSLILESASTNQTSMYLCASSSSYRQVYSYNEQFFGPGTRLTVL.

Details on this clonotype: This may stem from a read error, because a much larger clone lies one nucleotide away. V gene TRBV27 combines with J gene TRBJ1-2; no reliable D call. The germline V gene has CDR1 MNHEY and CDR2 SMNVEV (reference sequence). The CDR3 is made up of 15 amino acids. The CDR3 loop reads CTSSLSGGINYGYTF. The CDR3 coding sequence is TGTACCAGCAGTCTCTCCGGAGGGATTAACTATGGCTACACCTTC.

This clonotype came up a few times. V gene TRBV18 combines with J gene TRBJ1-2, with D possibly being TRBD1 (5 bases). The CDR3 is made up of 15 amino acids. The germline CDR1 and CDR2 sequences are KGHSH and LQKENI. Trimming stripped 1 base from V and 8 bases from J, with 17 bases between. DNA of the CDR3: TGTGCCAGCTCACCACTCCCGAAGGACATTTGGGGCTACACCTTC. Its translation is CASSPLPKDIWGYTF.

This clonotype was detected many times. The chain couples TRBV7-9 to TRBJ1-6, with D possibly matching TRBD1 (6 bases). The V end was cut by 5 bases, the J end by 9 bases, with 14 bases between. Per germline, CDR1 SEHNR and CDR2 FQNEAQ (reference sequence). The CDR3 runs to 14 residues. CDR3 region: CASSTDRSSSPLHF. DNA of the CDR3: TGTGCCAGCAGCACTGACAGGAGTAGTTCACCCCTCCACTTT.

This clonotype was seen ten or more times. The chain has TRBV2 and TRBJ1-2, with TRBD1 identical over 9 bases. V trimming: 7 bases; J trimming: 2 bases; junction bases outside the gene matches: 5. This CDR3 comprises 14 residues. Germline V gene sequence: CDR1 SNHLY, CDR2 FYNNEI. The CDR3 DNA reads as TGTGCCAGCAATCCCGGGACAGGGAACTATGGCTACACCTTC. This encodes CASNPGTGNYGYTF.

This clonotype came up many times. The CDR3 DNA is TGTGCCAGCAGCCGATCTAGCGGGGGGGCCCCAGAGACCCAGTACTTC. Translating gives CASSRSSGGAPETQYF. This chain uses TRBV28 with TRBJ2-5, with 12 bases identical to TRBD2. The CDR3 spans 16 residues. CDR1 is MDHEN and CDR2 is SYDVKM in the germline V gene. J was trimmed by 4 bases and V by 6 bases; bases with no gene match: 9.

This clonotype was picked up many times. This rearrangement joins TRBV5-6 to TRBJ2-2, with a possible D match to TRBD1 (6 bases). V was clipped by 5 bases and J by 7 bases, with 12 bases between them. Germline V gene sequence: CDR1 SGHDT, CDR2 YYEEEE. This CDR3 comprises 13 residues. CDR3 loop: CASRNQGNGELFF. The CDR3 nucleotides read TGTGCCAGCAGGAATCAGGGGAACGGGGAGCTGTTTTTT.

This clonotype was counted at least ten times. V is TRBV19 and J is TRBJ2-7, with D perhaps given as TRBD1 or TRBD2 (6 bases each). The V gene lost 5 bases and the J gene lost 6 bases, with 20 bases spanning the gap. This CDR3 comprises 15 residues. Germline-derived CDR1 and CDR2 are LNHDA and SQIVND (reference sequence). CDR3: CASSEGGTLGGEQYF. Written as DNA, the CDR3 is TGTGCCAGTAGTGAAGGGGGGACCCTCGGCGGCGAGCAGTACTTC.

This clonotype was observed many times. The chain combines TRBV7-2 with TRBJ1-3; perhaps TRBD1 as D (5 bases). CDR1 is SGHTA, CDR2 FQGNSA, per germline. The V gene lost 7 bases and the J gene lost 4 bases, with 11 bases spanning the gap. The CDR3 runs 13 residues. The CDR3 loop is CASIAGWGNTIYF. CDR3 DNA: TGTGCCAGCATCGCAGGGTGGGGAAACACCATATATTTT. Supplemented by reference TRBV7-2 and TRBJ1-3, the full variable domain reads GAGVSQSPSNKVTEKGKDVELRCDPISGHTALYWYRQSLGQGLEFLIYFQGNSAPDKSGLPSDRFSAERTGGSVSTLTIQRTQQEDSAVYLCASIAGWGNTIYFGEGSWLTVV.

The table lists this clonotype with many counts. The genes are TRBV24-1 and TRBJ2-5; 11 positions agree with TRBD2. Looked up from germline, CDR1 is KGHDR and CDR2 is SFDVKD. The ends lost 7 bases at V and 2 bases at J; junction bases unmatched: 8. CDR3 size: 16 residues. For the CDR3, the DNA is TGTGCCACCAGCCGGGGGACTAGCGGACTTCAAGAGACCCAGTACTTC. It encodes CATSRGTSGLQETQYF.

This clonotype was counted at least ten times. J is TRBJ1-3 and V is TRBV7-2, with 9 bases fitting TRBD1. Germline values: CDR1 SGHTA, CDR2 FQGNSA. Trimming removed 5 bases from V and 3 bases from J; junction bases left unmatched: 5. This CDR3 spans 15 amino acids. CDR3 coding DNA: TGTGCCAGCAGCGCACAGGGGGCCGGTGGAAACACCATATATTTT. The encoded protein is CASSAQGAGGNTIYF.

The table lists this clonotype with many counts. This chain uses TRBV28 with TRBJ2-7; unclear D gene. The CDR3 is 13 amino acids. Trimming cost V 4 bases and J 2 bases, with 9 bases left between them. Germline CDR1 reads MDHEN; CDR2 reads SYDVKM. Here the CDR3 DNA reads TGTGCCAGCAGTTCTACTGGGACCTACGAGCAGTACGTC. This sequence encodes CASSSTGTYEQYV.